The rows below give T cell receptor beta chains drawn from one sample of a study of Graves' ophthalmopathy and Graves' hyperthyroidism. TCRdb fed the multiplex PCR reads into MiXCR, producing one record per CDR3 protein. The sample carries roughly 610,000 distinct CDR3 sequences, 20% to 25% recorded once. What was sequenced was peripheral blood. These receptors originate from a woman aged 18-29 years with stable Graves' hyperthyroidism. Some clones in this sample may be carry-over from other donors' samples. The CDR3 runs from the conserved cysteine through the conserved F or W. The order of the fields is J gene, D gene, V gene, clone size, CDR3 protein, CDR3 DNA. D genes are given only for firm matches. Expanded clones are given a class, and other clones once, few, many or no size at all.

J: TRBJ2-2
D: TRBD2
V: TRBV7-8
size: .
CDR3: CASTFSGGASGELFF
DNA: TGTGCCAGCACATTTAGCGGGGGGGCCAGCGGGGAGCTGTTTTTT

J: TRBJ2-7
D: .
V: TRBV15
size: .
CDR3: CATSRAGQGEQYF
DNA: TGTGCCACCAGCAGAGCGGGACAAGGCGAGCAGTACTTC

J: TRBJ2-5
D: .
V: TRBV27
size: many
CDR3: CASSAGTAYQETQYF
DNA: TGTGCCAGCAGTGCAGGGACCGCGTACCAAGAGACCCAGTACTTC

J: TRBJ2-7
D: TRBD1
V: TRBV6-1
size: .
CDR3: CASSLRGQGSEQYF
DNA: TGTGCCAGCAGCCTCCGGGGACAGGGGAGCGAGCAGTACTTC

J: TRBJ1-5
D: .
V: TRBV5-1
size: .
CDR3: CASSREVLAQGNNQPQHF
DNA: TGCGCCAGCAGCCGGGAGGTTCTGGCGCAGGGGAACAATCAGCCCCAGCATTTT

J: TRBJ1-1
D: .
V: TRBV30
size: few
CDR3: CAWSGEGYTEAFF
DNA: TGTGCCTGGAGCGGGGAGGGGTACACTGAAGCTTTCTTT

J: TRBJ1-2
D: .
V: TRBV10-3
size: many
CDR3: CAISESVPLAGYTF
DNA: TGTGCCATCAGTGAGTCTGTCCCCTTGGCGGGCTACACCTTC

J: TRBJ1-1
D: .
V: TRBV5-6
size: .
CDR3: CASRGGGWGTEAFF
DNA: TGTGCCAGCAGGGGGGGGGGCTGGGGCACTGAAGCTTTCTTT

J: TRBJ1-1
D: TRBD1
V: TRBV7-6
size: many
CDR3: CASSRGGGGTEAFF
DNA: TGTGCCAGCAGCAGAGGGGGCGGCGGCACTGAAGCTTTCTTT

J: TRBJ2-2
D: .
V: TRBV28
size: .
CDR3: CASSGSYTGELFF
DNA: TGTGCCAGCAGTGGGTCATACACCGGGGAGCTGTTTTTT

J: TRBJ1-3
D: .
V: TRBV29-1
size: many
CDR3: CSVVFRNTIYF
DNA: TGCAGCGTCGTGTTTCGAAACACCATATATTTT

J: TRBJ2-4
D: TRBD1
V: TRBV2
size: few
CDR3: CASSYAPTTGGSGFAKNIQYF
DNA: TGTGCCAGCAGCTACGCTCCCACGACAGGGGGGAGCGGGTTCGCCAAAAACATTCAGTACTTC

J: TRBJ1-5
D: TRBD1
V: TRBV5-1
size: many
CDR3: CASSLEGQRNQPQHF
DNA: TGCGCCAGCAGCTTGGAGGGACAGCGAAATCAGCCCCAGCATTTT

J: TRBJ2-5
D: .
V: TRBV7-2
size: .
CDR3: CASSLRPGETQYF
DNA: TGTGCCAGCAGCCTTAGACCGGGAGAGACCCAGTACTTC

J: TRBJ1-5
D: TRBD1
V: TRBV28
size: .
CDR3: CASTAGGFQPQHF
DNA: TGTGCCAGCACGGCAGGGGGCTTTCAGCCCCAGCATTTT

J: TRBJ2-5
D: .
V: TRBV10-3
size: many
CDR3: CAISESKVGETQYF
DNA: TGTGCCATCAGTGAGTCAAAAGTCGGGGAGACCCAGTACTTC

J: TRBJ1-2
D: .
V: TRBV24-1
size: many
CDR3: CATSDSAGYGYTF
DNA: TGTGCCACCAGTGATTCGGCAGGCTATGGCTACACCTTC

J: TRBJ2-7
D: .
V: TRBV6-1
size: many
CDR3: CASAIRGLGAYEQYF
DNA: TGTGCCAGCGCAATCCGGGGGCTGGGGGCCTACGAGCAGTACTTC

J: TRBJ1-2
D: .
V: TRBV7-9
size: .
CDR3: CASLLLIYGYTF
DNA: TGTGCCAGCCTTCTACTCATCTATGGCTACACCTTC

J: TRBJ1-1
D: .
V: TRBV5-1
size: many
CDR3: CASSWDGDTEAFF
DNA: TGCGCCAGCAGCTGGGACGGTGATACTGAAGCTTTCTTT

J: TRBJ1-5
D: .
V: TRBV2
size: many
CDR3: CASSQGSGNNQPQHF
DNA: TGTGCCAGCAGCCAAGGGTCAGGGAATAATCAGCCCCAGCATTTT

J: TRBJ2-2
D: TRBD2
V: TRBV6-1
size: .
CDR3: CASSAEGLANTGELFF
DNA: TGTGCCAGCAGTGCAGAGGGACTAGCGAACACCGGGGAGCTGTTTTTT

J: TRBJ1-2
D: .
V: TRBV20-1
size: many
CDR3: CSAMVLNYGYTF
DNA: TGCAGTGCTATGGTCCTTAATTATGGCTACACCTTC

J: TRBJ2-7
D: .
V: TRBV6-5
size: .
CDR3: CASSYSAGLGYEQYF
DNA: TGTGCCAGCAGTTACTCGGCGGGATTGGGCTACGAGCAGTACTTC

J: TRBJ2-4
D: .
V: TRBV28
size: .
CDR3: CASSPPMINIQYF
DNA: TGTGCCAGCAGTCCCCCCATGATAAACATTCAGTACTTC

J: TRBJ1-5
D: .
V: TRBV19
size: .
CDR3: CASSSHPKGLNQPQHF
DNA: TGTGCCAGTAGTTCTCACCCGAAGGGGCTAAATCAGCCCCAGCATTTT

J: TRBJ1-1
D: .
V: TRBV18
size: once
CDR3: CASSPTVDRNTEAFF
DNA: TGTGCCAGCTCACCCACCGTGGACAGGAACACTGAAGCTTTCTTT

J: TRBJ2-5
D: .
V: TRBV5-6
size: .
CDR3: CASSLALEGPLQETQYF
DNA: TGTGCCAGCAGCTTGGCCTTAGAGGGACCCCTCCAAGAGACCCAGTACTTC

J: TRBJ2-7
D: TRBD1
V: TRBV29-1
size: many
CDR3: CSVPGQGGGQYF
DNA: TGCAGCGTTCCCGGACAGGGGGGTGGGCAGTACTTC

J: TRBJ2-7
D: .
V: TRBV6-1
size: many
CDR3: CASTSPSLTYEQYF
DNA: TGTGCCAGCACCTCCCCGTCACTAACCTACGAGCAGTACTTC

J: TRBJ2-7
D: .
V: TRBV6-5
size: many
CDR3: CASSYKGEQYF
DNA: TGTGCCAGCAGTTACAAGGGCGAGCAGTACTTC

J: TRBJ1-5
D: .
V: TRBV12-5
size: .
CDR3: CASGGQQPQHF
DNA: TGTGCTAGTGGCGGTCAACAGCCCCAGCATTTT

J: TRBJ1-2
D: .
V: TRBV12-3/TRBV12-4
size: many
CDR3: CASKPATFASPNYGYTF
DNA: TGTGCCAGCAAGCCCGCCACCTTTGCATCTCCTAACTATGGCTACACCTTC

J: TRBJ2-2
D: .
V: TRBV12-3/TRBV12-4
size: many
CDR3: CASTLGIGELFF
DNA: TGTGCCAGCACCCTGGGAATCGGGGAGCTGTTTTTT

J: TRBJ2-5
D: .
V: TRBV7-8
size: many
CDR3: CASIRSIRETQYF
DNA: TGTGCCAGCATAAGGAGCATCCGAGAGACCCAGTACTTC

J: TRBJ2-5
D: .
V: TRBV11-2
size: many
CDR3: CASSLGGDRQETQYF
DNA: TGTGCCAGCAGCTTAGGAGGCGACAGGCAAGAGACCCAGTACTTC

J: TRBJ1-3
D: TRBD1
V: TRBV11-2
size: many
CDR3: CASSPFGTGDENTIYF
DNA: TGTGCCAGCAGCCCCTTCGGGACAGGGGATGAGAACACCATATATTTT

J: TRBJ2-5
D: .
V: TRBV7-9
size: .
CDR3: CASSLEEQRIEDF
DNA: TGTGCCAGCAGCTTAGAGGAGCAGCGAATTGAAGACTTC

J: TRBJ2-5
D: TRBD2
V: TRBV7-9
size: many
CDR3: CASSYPSRRGGETQYF
DNA: TGTGCCAGCAGCTACCCCTCGAGGCGCGGGGGAGAGACCCAGTACTTC

J: TRBJ2-5
D: TRBD2
V: TRBV25-1
size: many
CDR3: CASSDGGLAMETQYF
DNA: TGTGCCAGCAGTGATGGGGGACTAGCGATGGAGACCCAGTACTTC

J: TRBJ2-7
D: TRBD2
V: TRBV7-8
size: many
CDR3: CASSPSSGTSGYEQYF
DNA: TGTGCCAGCAGCCCCTCTTCCGGGACTAGCGGTTACGAGCAGTACTTC

J: TRBJ1-5
D: TRBD1
V: TRBV6-1
size: .
CDR3: CASRRQGVDQPQHF
DNA: TGTGCCAGCAGACGACAGGGCGTGGACCAGCCCCAGCATTTT

J: TRBJ1-1
D: .
V: TRBV2
size: many
CDR3: CASSPVGRPFEAFF
DNA: TGTGCCAGCAGTCCCGTGGGACGGCCGTTTGAAGCTTTCTTT

J: TRBJ1-2
D: .
V: TRBV7-2
size: many
CDR3: CASSPGAGIYGYTF
DNA: TGTGCCAGCAGCCCAGGGGCGGGAATCTATGGCTACACCTTC

J: TRBJ2-5
D: TRBD2
V: TRBV20-1
size: many
CDR3: CSASPGLAGGPSKETQYF
DNA: TGCAGTGCCTCCCCGGGACTAGCGGGAGGCCCCTCGAAAGAGACCCAGTACTTC

J: TRBJ1-6
D: .
V: TRBV4-3
size: few
CDR3: CASSQLTVNSPLHF
DNA: TGCGCCAGCAGCCAATTGACGGTCAATTCACCCCTCCACTTT

J: TRBJ2-7
D: TRBD2
V: TRBV9
size: many
CDR3: CASSVESAGGEQYF
DNA: TGTGCCAGCAGCGTAGAATCAGCGGGAGGGGAGCAGTACTTC

J: TRBJ2-5
D: .
V: TRBV29-1
size: many
CDR3: CSVRGRGETQYF
DNA: TGCAGCGTGCGGGGGCGAGGAGAGACCCAGTACTTC

J: TRBJ2-5
D: .
V: TRBV20-1
size: many
CDR3: CSASRRAGETQYF
DNA: TGCAGTGCCAGCCGGAGGGCCGGAGAGACCCAGTACTTC

J: TRBJ1-2
D: .
V: TRBV18
size: .
CDR3: CASSPPQGRSSYGYTF
DNA: TGTGCCAGCTCACCACCGCAGGGGCGATCCTCGTATGGCTACACCTTC

J: TRBJ2-6
D: .
V: TRBV10-3
size: many
CDR3: CAISEGLAYSGANVLTF
DNA: TGTGCCATCAGTGAGGGCCTAGCCTACTCTGGGGCCAACGTCCTGACTTTC

J: TRBJ1-1
D: .
V: TRBV2
size: few
CDR3: CASRKTEVAQNTEAFF
DNA: TGTGCCAGCAGGAAGACAGAGGTTGCGCAGAACACTGAAGCTTTCTTT

J: TRBJ2-7
D: .
V: TRBV12-3/TRBV12-4
size: .
CDR3: CASSFPGTFYEQYF
DNA: TGTGCCAGCAGTTTCCCCGGGACATTTTACGAGCAGTACTTC